This TCR beta chain originates from a study of early stage breast cancer tumors. Study-level findings and limits: Commonly generated sequences made up most enriched TCRB sequences shared between patients.

Comment on this clone: The antigen is not known.

Trimming took off 0 bases at V and 7 bases at J, with 13 bases between the two ends. The germline CDR1 and CDR2 sequences are LGHNA and YNFKEQ. The CDR3 has 15 residues. The assay was immunoSEQ multiplex PCR, and TCRdb's table has in-frame clones only and misses some. This table has almost 55,000 clones, around 90% appearing once. The gene calls are TRBV4-2 and TRBJ1-5, with D hard to call. The receptor was isolated from a person aged 70 to 85 with breast cancer. The source material was blood. The CDR3 is CASSQDIQIGQPQHF. The CDR3 nucleotides read TGTGCCAGCAGCCAAGATATCCAGATTGGCCAGCCCCAGCATTTT.